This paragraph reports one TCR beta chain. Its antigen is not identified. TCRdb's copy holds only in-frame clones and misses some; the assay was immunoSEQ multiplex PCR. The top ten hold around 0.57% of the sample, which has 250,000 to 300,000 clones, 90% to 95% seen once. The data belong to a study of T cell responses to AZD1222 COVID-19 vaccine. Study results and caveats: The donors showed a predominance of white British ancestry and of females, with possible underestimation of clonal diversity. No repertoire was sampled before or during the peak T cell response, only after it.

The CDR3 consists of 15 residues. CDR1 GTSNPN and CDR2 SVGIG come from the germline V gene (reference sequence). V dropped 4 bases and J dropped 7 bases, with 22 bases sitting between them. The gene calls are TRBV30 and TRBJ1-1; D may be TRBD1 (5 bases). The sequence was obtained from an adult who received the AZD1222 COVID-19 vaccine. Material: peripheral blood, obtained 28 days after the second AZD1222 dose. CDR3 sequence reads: CAWNPPGAPGNEAFF. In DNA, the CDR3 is TGTGCCTGGAACCCCCCTGGGGCCCCGGGCAATGAAGCTTTCTTT.